The rows below give T cell receptor beta chains drawn from one sample of a study of shared clonotypes between healthy human individuals. Produced via immunoSEQ multiplex PCR; TCRdb's table is partial and in-frame only. The table shows about 2.1 million clones, with just over 90% occurring only once. The sample taken for sequencing was naive CD8+ T cells from PBMCs. All receptors derive from a man aged 18 to 30 in good health. Some clones in this sample may be carry-over from other donors' samples. Each CDR3 is given with its conserved first and last residue. A D gene is named only where the DNA matches it firmly. Clone size is stated in some rows and not others, as once, few, many or a class when expanded.

NA	TRBV5-6	TRBJ1-5	NA	CASSAGYNQPQHF	TGTGCCAGCAGCGCGGGCTATAATCAGCCCCAGCATTTT
few	TRBV19	TRBJ1-5	NA	CASNSRDTRNQPQHF	TGTGCCAGTAATTCCCGGGACACGCGAAATCAGCCCCAGCATTTT
NA	TRBV13	TRBJ2-7	NA	CASSLAKAFYEQYF	TGTGCCAGCAGCTTAGCTAAGGCGTTCTACGAGCAGTACTTC
NA	TRBV5-4	TRBJ2-7	NA	CASSFDDSYEQYF	TGTGCCAGCAGCTTTGATGACAGCTACGAGCAGTACTTC
NA	TRBV7-9	TRBJ2-7	NA	CASSFGGHEQYF	TGTGCCAGCAGCTTCGGGGGCCACGAGCAGTACTTC
NA	TRBV11-2	TRBJ1-3	NA	CASSLVGVGILNGNTIYF	TGTGCCAGCAGCTTAGTGGGGGTCGGAATCTTAAACGGAAACACCATATATTTT
NA	TRBV7-6	TRBJ2-1	TRBD1	CASSSTGVEQFF	TGTGCCAGCAGCTCGACAGGGGTTGAGCAGTTCTTC
NA	TRBV9	TRBJ2-6	NA	CASSTRRGGGLSGANVLTF	TGTGCCAGCAGCACCCGACGGGGAGGGGGCCTCTCTGGGGCCAACGTCCTGACTTTC
NA	TRBV2	TRBJ2-3	TRBD2	CASIPRREGPSTDTQYF	TGTGCCAGCATTCCCCGAAGGGAGGGTCCTAGCACAGATACGCAGTATTTT
NA	TRBV5-1	TRBJ2-3	NA	CASSETGGADTQYF	TGCGCCAGCAGCGAAACAGGGGGGGCAGATACGCAGTATTTT
NA	TRBV4-3	TRBJ2-2	NA	CASSQDWGPSTGELFF	TGCGCCAGCAGCCAAGATTGGGGGCCCTCCACCGGGGAGCTGTTTTTT
NA	TRBV15	TRBJ1-1	NA	CATSTGEGSVNTEAFF	TGTGCCACCAGCACTGGGGAAGGGTCGGTGAACACTGAAGCTTTCTTT
few	TRBV19	TRBJ1-1	NA	CASSGDMNTEAFF	TGTGCCTCGTCCGGGGACATGAACACTGAAGCTTTCTTT
NA	TRBV27	TRBJ2-7	TRBD2	CASSLFGTSGRLIEQYF	TGTGCCAGCAGTTTATTTGGGACTAGCGGGAGATTGATCGAGCAGTACTTC
NA	TRBV25-1	TRBJ1-2	NA	CASSETREDVYGYTF	TGTGCCAGCAGTGAAACCCGGGAGGACGTCTATGGCTACACCTTC
NA	TRBV11-2	TRBJ2-2	NA	CASSARLVDGELFF	TGTGCCAGCAGCGCCAGACTAGTGGACGGGGAGCTGTTTTTT
NA	TRBV5-6	TRBJ1-1	TRBD1	CATWDSMNTEAFF	TGTGCCACCTGGGACAGCATGAACACTGAAGCTTTCTTT
NA	TRBV10-3	TRBJ2-3	NA	CAISESSSGVSTDTQYF	TGTGCCATCAGTGAGTCTTCATCAGGGGTTTCCACAGATACGCAGTATTTT
NA	TRBV2	TRBJ2-3	TRBD2	CASSDIAGEDTQYF	TGTGCCAGCAGTGATATAGCGGGGGAAGATACGCAGTATTTT